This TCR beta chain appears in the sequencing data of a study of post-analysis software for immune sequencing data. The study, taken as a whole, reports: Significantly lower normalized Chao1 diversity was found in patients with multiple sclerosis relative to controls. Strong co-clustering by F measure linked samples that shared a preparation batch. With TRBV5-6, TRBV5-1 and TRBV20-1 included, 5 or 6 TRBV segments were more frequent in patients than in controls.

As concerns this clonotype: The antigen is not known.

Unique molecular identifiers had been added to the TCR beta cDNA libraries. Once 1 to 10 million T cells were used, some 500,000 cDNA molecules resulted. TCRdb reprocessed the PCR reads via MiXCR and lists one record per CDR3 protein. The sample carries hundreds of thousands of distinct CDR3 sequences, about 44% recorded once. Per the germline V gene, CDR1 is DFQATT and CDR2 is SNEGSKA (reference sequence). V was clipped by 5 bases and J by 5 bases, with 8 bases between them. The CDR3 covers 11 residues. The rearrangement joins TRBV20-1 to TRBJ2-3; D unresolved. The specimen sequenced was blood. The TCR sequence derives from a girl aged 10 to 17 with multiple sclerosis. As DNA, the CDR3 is TGCAGTGCTCAGGACGGAGATACGCAGTATTTT. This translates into CSAQDGDTQYF.